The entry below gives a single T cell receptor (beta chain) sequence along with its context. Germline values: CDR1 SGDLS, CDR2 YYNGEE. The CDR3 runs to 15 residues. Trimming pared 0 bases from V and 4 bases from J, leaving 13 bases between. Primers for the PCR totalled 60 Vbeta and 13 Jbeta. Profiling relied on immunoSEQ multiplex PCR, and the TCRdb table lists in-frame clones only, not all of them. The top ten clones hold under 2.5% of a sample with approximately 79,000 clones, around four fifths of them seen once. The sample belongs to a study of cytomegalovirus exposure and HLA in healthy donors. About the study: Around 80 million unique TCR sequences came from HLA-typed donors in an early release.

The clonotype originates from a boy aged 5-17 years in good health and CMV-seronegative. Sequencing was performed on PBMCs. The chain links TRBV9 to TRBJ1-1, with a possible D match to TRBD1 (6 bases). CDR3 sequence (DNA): TGTGCCAGCAGCGTAGTAAGCAGGGGATCCACTGAAGCTTTCTTT. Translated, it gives CASSVVSRGSTEAFF.